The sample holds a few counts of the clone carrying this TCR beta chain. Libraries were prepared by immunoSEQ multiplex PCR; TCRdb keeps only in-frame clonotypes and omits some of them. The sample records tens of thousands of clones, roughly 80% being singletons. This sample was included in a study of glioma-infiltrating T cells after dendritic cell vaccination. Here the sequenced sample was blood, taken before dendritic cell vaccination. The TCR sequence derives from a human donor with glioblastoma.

The chain's CDR3 is CASSQGGLGRGSGNTIYF. The CDR3 coding sequence is TGTGCCAGCAGCCAAGGGGGCTTGGGCAGGGGCTCTGGAAACACCATATATTTT. The genes are TRBV4-2 and TRBJ1-3; a possible D gene is TRBD1 (6 bases). The CDR3 runs to 18 residues. Germline loops: CDR1 LGHNA, CDR2 YNFKEQ. Deletions cut 1 base from V and 0 bases from J, with 16 bases between.